The T cell receptor (beta chain) described here comes from a study of Ad26.COV2.S vaccination and SARS-CoV-2 variants. Measured with immunoSEQ multiplex PCR; TCRdb has only the in-frame clones, and not every one. The sample contains some 290,000 clones, around four fifths of which appear only once. The CDR3 extends over 16 amino acids. CDR1 is SGHRS and CDR2 is YFSETQ in the germline V gene. Trimming took 2 bases from V and 1 from J, leaving 15 bases between them. Treatment: roughly 20 received Ad26.COV2.S at low or high dose, single or two shots; 5 received placebo; per-sample allocation not given. Samples came from day 63 after the first vaccine or placebo injection. This clone was recorded once.

The clonotype was recovered from a person between 18 and 65 years old who received the Ad26.COV2.S COVID-19 vaccine or a placebo. The specimen was peripheral blood, collected in a trial of Ad26.COV2.S vaccine versus placebo. The J gene is TRBJ2-5, the V gene TRBV5-1; maybe TRBD1 (6 bases). CDR3: CASSFVSGTLQETQYF. For the CDR3, the DNA is TGCGCCAGCAGCTTTGTGTCCGGGACACTCCAAGAGACCCAGTACTTC.